One sample yielded the 14 T cell receptor beta chains listed below, sequenced in a study of T cells after yellow fever vaccination. Each CDR3 protein gets one entry after TCRdb re-called the 5' RACE reads with MiXCR. The repertoire holds about 580,000 distinct CDR3 sequences, with less than 20% as singletons. This specimen was PBMCs, taken less than 6 days after the first yellow fever vaccination. These receptors all stem from a man aged 18 to 30 who received the YFV17D yellow fever vaccine.

V and J are TRBV6-5 and TRBJ1-2; 7 nucleotides agree with TRBD1. Germline V CDR1 and CDR2: MNHEY, SVGAGI. CDR3 size: 15 residues. V dropped 2 bases and J dropped 4; count of bases not matched to a gene: 7. Here the CDR3 reads CASSYGTASPYGYTF. In nucleotides, the CDR3 is TGTGCCAGCAGTTACGGGACAGCCTCTCCCTATGGCTACACCTTC.

The chain is built from TRBV7-3 and TRBJ2-2; 11 nucleotides agree with TRBD2. Germline CDR1 reads SGHTA; CDR2 reads FQGTGA. With V trimmed by 5 bases and J by 6 bases, 5 bases remained unmatched. The CDR3 is 15 amino acids. The CDR3 bases are TGTGCCAGCAGCAGTAGCGGGGGGGCCCCCGGGGAGCTGTTTTTT. Its translation: CASSSSGGAPGELFF.

This clonotype was seen at least ten times. The CDR3 DNA reads TGTGCCAGCAGCCAAGGAGGAGCGGGGGGGCAGTTCTTC. This translates into CASSQGGAGGQFF. The J gene is TRBJ2-1, the V gene TRBV3-1; TRBD2 agrees at 9 bases. Germline V gene sequence: CDR1 LGHDT, CDR2 YNNKEL (reference sequence). The CDR3 extends over 13 amino acids. Unmatched junction bases numbered 4, after V lost 1 base and J lost 12 bases.

For this clonotype: Its ends do not fully match the called genes, so a read error is possible. The rearrangement joins TRBV5-6 to TRBJ2-2; possibly TRBD1 or TRBD2 for D (6 bases each). The CDR3 totals 15 residues. Germline V gene data show CDR1 as SGHDT and CDR2 as YYEEEE. The CDR3 protein is CASSQRDTRGGEQFF. The CDR3 coding sequence is TGTGCCAGCAGCCAACGGGACACCCGGGGCGGGGAGCAGTTTTTT.

This clonotype was picked up a small number of times. The chain joins TRBV28 to TRBJ1-5, with 7 bases that match TRBD1. The CDR3 has 14 residues. V lost 7 bases and J lost 7; bases outside the gene matches: 10. Germline lookup yields CDR1 MDHEN and CDR2 SYDVKM. In nucleotides, the CDR3 is TGTGCCAGCACTCGAGGGGCGGACAGGCAGCCCCAGCATTTT. Its translation: CASTRGADRQPQHF. Looking up the rest from reference TRBV28 and TRBJ1-5 gives the full variable domain: DVKVTQSSRYLVKRTGEKVFLECVQDMDHENMFWYRQDPGLGLRLIYFSYDVKMKEKGDIPEGYSVSREKKERFSLILESASTNQTSMYLCASTRGADRQPQHFGDGTRLSIL.

This clonotype has just one count. The genes are TRBV21-1 and TRBJ1-5. TRBV21-1 is annotated as a pseudogene. This CDR3 is 15 amino acids long. The CDR3 spells CASSTAAVSNQPQHF. The CDR3 bases are TGTGCCAGCAGCACCGCGGCCGTAAGCAATCAGCCCCAGCATTTT.

This clonotype was seen more than once but under ten times. The chain combines TRBV19 with TRBJ2-3; TRBD2 matches at 7 bases. The germline CDR1 and CDR2 sequences are LNHDA and SQIVND (reference sequence). The CDR3 length is 15 residues. The V gene end was trimmed by 7 bases and the J gene end by 3 bases; junction bases not matched to a gene: 10. The chain's CDR3 is CASNEGRDPTDTQYF. CDR3 in DNA: TGTGCCAGTAACGAGGGGAGGGACCCAACAGATACGCAGTATTTT.

The chain joins TRBV28 to TRBJ2-3; D gene uncertain. V shed 8 bases and J shed 1 base, with 16 bases lying between them. There are 15 residues in the CDR3. In germline, CDR1 is MDHEN, CDR2 SYDVKM. The CDR3: CASGTLDPGTDTQYF. In DNA, the CDR3 is TGTGCCAGCGGAACCCTAGACCCCGGCACAGATACGCAGTATTTT.

Here the CDR3 reads CASSPGQAEETQYF. CDR3 bases: TGCGCCAGCAGCCCGGGACAGGCCGAGGAGACCCAGTACTTC. The chain combines TRBV5-1 with TRBJ2-5; TRBD1 matches 8 bases. The CDR3 totals 14 residues. Per germline, CDR1 SGHRS and CDR2 YFSETQ. The V segment lost 4 bases and the J segment 5 bases; nucleotides outside the gene matches: 7.

In its sample, this clonotype was seen many times. This rearrangement joins TRBV4-2 to TRBJ2-3, with D tentatively TRBD2 (5 bases). Looked up from germline, CDR1 is LGHNA and CDR2 is YNFKEQ. This CDR3 has 12 residues. The V end was cut by 3 bases, the J end by 4 bases, with 5 bases between. For the CDR3, the DNA is TGTGCCAGCAGCCAGGGAGCAGATACGCAGTATTTT. Protein sequence: CASSQGADTQYF.

A few counts support this clonotype. This sequence joins TRBV7-8 and TRBJ1-2, with D possibly TRBD1 on 5 matching bases. V was pared by 5 bases and J by 6 bases, with 16 bases between. The germline CDR1 and CDR2 sequences are SGHVS and FQNEAQ. The CDR3 contains 14 residues. The CDR3 sequence: CASSPRHRRDGYTF. The CDR3 region has the DNA TGTGCCAGCAGCCCTAGACACAGGAGGGATGGCTACACCTTC.

The chain couples TRBV5-1 to TRBJ2-3, with a weak D call TRBD1 (6 bases). V shed 6 bases and J shed 5 bases, with 16 bases lying between them. The CDR3 sequence is 14 residues long. Germline values: CDR1 SGHRS, CDR2 YFSETQ. In DNA form, the CDR3 reads TGCGCCAGCAAGCTGACAGGTGCGGGAGATACGCAGTATTTT. Amino acids: CASKLTGAGDTQYF.

The chain uses TRBV21-1 and TRBJ1-1; the table's D call, TRBD1, has no DNA check behind it. TRBV21-1 is classified as a pseudogene. The CDR3 totals 13 residues. CDR3: CASSRGQGAEAFF. CDR3 bases: TGTGCCAGCAGCAGAGGACAGGGCGCTGAAGCTTTCTTT.

This clonotype was detected only a few times. The chain joins TRBV5-1 to TRBJ2-5, with 7 bases lining up with TRBD1. The CDR3 runs to 14 residues. The ends lost 4 bases at V and 5 bases at J; junction bases unmatched: 8. Germline lookup yields CDR1 SGHRS and CDR2 YFSETQ. The CDR3 here is CASSLGGTAETQYF. The CDR3 DNA is TGCGCCAGCAGCCTAGGTGGGACAGCCGAGACCCAGTACTTC.